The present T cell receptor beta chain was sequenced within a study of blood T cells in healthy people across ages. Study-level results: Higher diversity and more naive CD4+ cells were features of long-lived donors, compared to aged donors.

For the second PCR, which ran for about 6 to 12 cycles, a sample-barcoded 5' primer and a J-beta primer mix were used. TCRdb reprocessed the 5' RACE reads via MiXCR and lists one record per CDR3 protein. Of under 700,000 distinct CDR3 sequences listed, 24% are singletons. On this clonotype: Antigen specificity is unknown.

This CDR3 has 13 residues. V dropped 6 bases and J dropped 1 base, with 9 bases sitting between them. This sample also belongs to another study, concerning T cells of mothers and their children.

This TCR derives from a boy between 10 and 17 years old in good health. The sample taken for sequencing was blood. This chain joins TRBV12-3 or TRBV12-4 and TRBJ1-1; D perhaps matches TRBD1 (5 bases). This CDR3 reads CASRYGGNTEAFF. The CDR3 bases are TGTGCCAGCAGATACGGGGGGAACACTGAAGCTTTCTTT.